The 9 T cell receptor beta chains listed next were all sequenced from one sample in a study of shared clonotypes between healthy human individuals. Only in-frame clones appear in the TCRdb table, and some are missing; sequencing was by immunoSEQ multiplex PCR. This sample has about 2.4 million clones, with 80% to 95% found just once. Material for sequencing was naive CD4+ T cells from PBMCs. Subset noted: CD45RA+ positively selected. These receptors were taken from a man aged 18-30 years in good health. Some clones in this sample may be carry-over from other donors' samples.

V and J are TRBV28 and TRBJ2-7, with 7 bases aligning to TRBD2. This CDR3 has 15 amino acids. CDR1 MDHEN and CDR2 SYDVKM come from the germline V gene. The V segment lost 10 bases and the J segment 0 bases; nucleotides outside the gene matches: 12. CDR3 sequence (DNA): TGTGCCACCGCTGGGGGGGGGAGGAGCTCCTACGAGCAGTACTTC. This gives the protein CATAGGGRSSYEQYF.

J is TRBJ2-7 and V is TRBV7-6; D ambiguous. V lost 9 bases to trimming and J lost 7 bases, with 16 bases between them. This CDR3 has 12 amino acids. In germline, CDR1 is SGHVS, CDR2 FNYEAQ. CDR3 DNA: TGTGCCAGTAGCCGGACGGTGGGGGAGCAGTACTTC. Translated, it gives CASSRTVGEQYF.

J is TRBJ1-3 and V is TRBV19; D remains unclear. V dropped 6 bases and J dropped 1 base, with 13 bases sitting between them. Germline V gene sequence: CDR1 LNHDA, CDR2 SQIVND (reference sequence). This CDR3 region has 15 residues. The CDR3 loop is CASRRRGRSGNTIYF. CDR3 DNA: TGTGCCAGTAGAAGGAGAGGGAGATCTGGAAACACCATATATTTT.

The chain links TRBV7-2 to TRBJ1-4; weak D call: TRBD1 (5 bases). The length of the CDR3 is 15 residues. CDR1 SGHTA and CDR2 FQGNSA come from the germline V gene. V lost 4 bases and J lost 0, with 9 bases in between. CDR3 coding DNA: TGTGCCAGCAGCTCCCAAGGGGCAACTAATGAAAAACTGTTTTTT. Translation: CASSSQGATNEKLFF.

The chain couples TRBV19 to TRBJ2-2, with D uncertain. This CDR3 comprises 16 residues. The germline V gene has CDR1 LNHDA and CDR2 SQIVND (reference sequence). V was cut by 6 bases and J by 4 bases, with 18 bases left in between. The CDR3 region is CASSYSGRISTGELFF. CDR3 nucleotides: TGTGCCAGTAGCTACTCAGGCAGGATCTCCACCGGGGAGCTGTTTTTT.

The chain recombines TRBV2 with TRBJ1-1; 8 bases line up with TRBD1. Germline CDR1 and CDR2: SNHLY and FYNNEI. This CDR3 has 13 residues. The J segment lost 4 bases and the V segment lost 5 bases, leaving 3 bases of the junction unmatched. The chain's CDR3 is CASSSTGGTEAFF. The CDR3 DNA sequence: TGTGCCAGCAGTTCAACAGGGGGCACTGAAGCTTTCTTT.

V and J are TRBV29-1 and TRBJ2-1, with TRBD1 matching over 7 bases. Germline CDR1 and CDR2: SQVTM and ANQGSEA. This CDR3 has 11 residues. CDR3 region: CSETGNGEQFF. As DNA, the CDR3 is TGCAGTGAGACAGGGAACGGAGAGCAGTTCTTC.

V gene TRBV28 combines with J gene TRBJ1-1; D is possibly TRBD1 (6 bases). The CDR3 runs 16 residues. Trimming removed 6 bases from V and 5 bases from J, with 22 bases in between. Germline V CDR1 and CDR2: MDHEN, SYDVKM. Here the CDR3 reads CASSPPQGGGRTEAFF. In DNA form, the CDR3 reads TGTGCCAGCAGCCCGCCCCAGGGAGGGGGAAGGACTGAAGCTTTCTTT.

Concerning this clone: Other DNA sequences of this sample code for an identical CDR3. The chain has TRBV9 and TRBJ2-1; D remains ambiguous. The ends were cut back, 0 bases at V and 3 bases at J, with 4 bases in the middle. The CDR3 runs to 13 residues. Germline CDR1 SGDLS, CDR2 YYNGEE. The CDR3 loop reads CASSVGDYNEQFF. The CDR3 coding sequence is TGTGCCAGCAGCGTAGGTGACTACAATGAGCAGTTCTTC.